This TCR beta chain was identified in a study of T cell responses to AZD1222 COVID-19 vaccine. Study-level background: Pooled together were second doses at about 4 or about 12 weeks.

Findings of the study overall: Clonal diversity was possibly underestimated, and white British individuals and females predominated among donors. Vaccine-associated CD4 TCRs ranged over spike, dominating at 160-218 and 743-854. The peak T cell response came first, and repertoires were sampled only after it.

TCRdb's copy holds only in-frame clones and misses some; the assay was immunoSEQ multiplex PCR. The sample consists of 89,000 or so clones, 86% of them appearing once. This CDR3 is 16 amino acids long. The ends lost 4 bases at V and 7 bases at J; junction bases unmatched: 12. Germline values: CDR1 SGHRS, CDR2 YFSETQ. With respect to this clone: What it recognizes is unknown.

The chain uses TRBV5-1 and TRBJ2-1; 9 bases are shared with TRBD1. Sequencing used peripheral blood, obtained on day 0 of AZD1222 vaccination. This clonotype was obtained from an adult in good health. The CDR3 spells CASSLLLDRGVNEQFF. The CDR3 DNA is TGCGCCAGCAGCCTGCTCTTGGACAGGGGAGTGAATGAGCAGTTCTTC.